The 31 T cell receptor beta chains presented below share a single source sample, sequenced in a study of CD8 T cells in Susac syndrome. The authors reverse transcribed roughly 0.5 to 1 ug RNA with random hexamers. TCRdb reprocessed the immunoSEQ multiplex PCR reads with MiXCR, giving one entry per CDR3 protein. The sample holds roughly 150,000 distinct CDR3 sequences, approximately 95% seen once. Material: CD4+ T cells from PBMCs. These receptors originate from a human donor with Susac syndrome.

This clonotype was detected once. This sequence joins TRBV21-1 and TRBJ1-6; the table names TRBD1, a call not compared with the DNA. TRBV21-1 is noted as a pseudogene. The CDR3 has 15 amino acids. The CDR3 bases are TGTGCCAGCAGCAATGGTAGTAGGGACAATTCACCCCTCCACTTT. It specifies CASSNGSRDNSPLHF.

The chain has TRBV29-1 and TRBJ2-2, with a weak D call TRBD1 (5 bases). CDR3 length: 11 residues. Germline V CDR1 and CDR2: SQVTM, ANQGSEA. Trimming shortened V by 3 bases and J by 9 bases, and 8 bases separated the two germline ends. CDR3 protein: CSVEWGRELFF. Here the CDR3 DNA reads TGCAGCGTTGAGTGGGGCCGGGAGCTGTTTTTT.

This chain joins TRBV27 and TRBJ2-7; 7 bases line up with TRBD1. CDR3 length equals 15 residues. V lost 5 bases and J lost 3; bases outside the gene matches: 10. CDR1 and CDR2 from the germline V gene are MNHEY and SMNVEV (reference sequence). The CDR3 loop reads CASSGLGTASYEQYF. CDR3 DNA: TGTGCCAGCAGTGGCCTCGGGACAGCGAGCTACGAGCAGTACTTC.

The chain is built from TRBV7-2 and TRBJ1-5; 10 bases fit TRBD1. Trimming cost V 3 bases and J 6 bases; bases outside gene matches: 11. This CDR3 comprises 17 residues. The V gene's germline CDR1 is SGHTA and CDR2 FQGNSA. The DNA for the CDR3 is TGTGCCAGCAGCTTCGGGTGGACAGGGGGATTAGGTCAGCCCCAGCATTTT. Residues: CASSFGWTGGLGQPQHF.

This chain links TRBV20-1 with TRBJ2-5, with TRBD1 identical over 7 bases. This CDR3 has 15 amino acids. The trim removed 1 base at V and 6 bases at J, leaving 11 bases unmatched. From germline, CDR1 is DFQATT and CDR2 SNEGSKA (reference sequence). CDR3 residues: CSARVQKGASKTQYF. CDR3 nucleotide sequence: TGCAGTGCTAGAGTTCAGAAGGGGGCGTCAAAGACCCAGTACTTC.

The chain has TRBV6-1 and TRBJ1-2, with D possibly being TRBD1 (6 bases). The CDR3 has 15 residues. CDR1 MNHNS and CDR2 SASEGT come from the germline V gene. V lost 8 bases to trimming and J lost 6 bases, with 22 bases between them. CDR3: CASLRLRGAKDGYTF. The DNA for the CDR3 is TGTGCCAGCCTCCGCTTGCGGGGGGCAAAGGATGGCTACACCTTC.

The CDR3 loop is CASSEFIGTPNTEAFF. The CDR3 coding sequence is TGCGCCAGCAGTGAATTTATAGGGACCCCGAACACTGAAGCTTTCTTT. The chain recombines TRBV10-2 with TRBJ1-1; D might be TRBD1 (5 bases). This CDR3 spans 16 amino acids. V lost 3 bases to trimming and J lost 1 base, with 15 bases between them. Germline CDR1 reads WSHSY; CDR2 reads SAAADI.

The rearrangement uses TRBV11-2 and TRBJ2-5, with TRBD2 as a possible D gene (5 bases). Germline V CDR1 and CDR2: SGHAT, FQNNGV. The CDR3 totals 15 residues. V dropped 2 bases and J dropped 5 bases, with 15 bases sitting between them. CDR3 residues: CASSLRFEGSETQYF. CDR3 coding DNA: TGTGCCAGCAGCTTAAGGTTTGAGGGTAGTGAGACCCAGTACTTC.

This clonotype was detected once. The rearrangement joins TRBV13 to TRBJ2-7; D is perhaps TRBD2 (5 bases). V dropped 1 base and J dropped 1 base, with 8 bases sitting between them. CDR1 and CDR2 from the germline V gene are PRHDT and FYEKMQ (reference sequence). The CDR3 extends over 14 amino acids. CDR3 nucleotides: TGTGCCAGCAGCTTAGAGGGAGCGTCCTACGAGCAGTACTTC. It specifies CASSLEGASYEQYF.

The chain recombines TRBV15 with TRBJ2-3; D not resolved. Per the germline V gene, CDR1 is LNHNV and CDR2 is YYDKDF (reference sequence). The CDR3 runs to 12 residues. Trimming left V 0 bases short and J 5 bases short, with 3 bases between. The CDR3 is CATSRDQDTQYF. CDR3 DNA sequence: TGTGCCACCAGCAGAGATCAAGATACGCAGTATTTT.

This chain links TRBV12-3 or TRBV12-4 with TRBJ2-7; TRBD2 agrees at 8 bases. V was pared by 7 bases and J by 2 bases, with 7 bases of the junction left unmatched. The CDR3 runs to 14 residues. Here the CDR3 reads CASTPGGGPYEQYF. For the CDR3, the DNA is TGTGCCAGCACCCCCGGGGGGGGGCCCTACGAGCAGTACTTC.

The V and J genes are TRBV6-2 or TRBV6-3 and TRBJ2-3; D is unresolved. V shed 1 base and J shed 5 bases, with 4 bases lying between them. The CDR3 has 12 amino acids. Germline V lookup: CDR1 MNHEY, CDR2 SVGEGT. The DNA of the CDR3 is TGTGCCAGCAGTTACTTCGGAGATACGCAGTATTTT. Residues: CASSYFGDTQYF.

The V call is TRBV12-3 or TRBV12-4, the J call TRBJ2-5; unclear D gene. The CDR3 sequence is 14 residues long. V shed 2 bases and J shed 7 bases, with 14 bases lying between them. CDR3 sequence reads: CASSLRLDGGTQYF. CDR3 bases: TGTGCCAGCAGTTTAAGACTTGATGGCGGGACCCAGTACTTC.

V gene TRBV2 combines with J gene TRBJ1-5, with D tentatively TRBD1 (5 bases). From germline, CDR1 is SNHLY and CDR2 FYNNEI. Trimming cost V 2 bases and J 6 bases, with 11 bases left between them. The length of the CDR3 is 14 residues. CDR3 amino acids: CASSEPDSVQPQHF. In DNA form, the CDR3 reads TGTGCCAGCAGTGAACCCGACAGTGTTCAGCCCCAGCATTTT. The full variable domain, its missing parts supplied by reference TRBV2 and TRBJ1-5, is EPEVTQTPSHQVTQMGQEVILRCVPISNHLYFYWYRQILGQKVEFLVSFYNNEISEKSEIFDDQFSVERPDGSNFTLKIRSTKLEDSAMYFCASSEPDSVQPQHFGDGTRLSIL.

The chain employs TRBV25-1 and TRBJ2-4; 9 bases match TRBD2. The CDR3 has 14 residues. J lost 5 bases, V lost 7 bases, and 6 bases had no gene match. Germline CDR1 and CDR2: MGHDK and SYGVNS. CDR3 bases: TGTGCCAGCACCCCTAGCGGGGCCCAAAACATTCAGTACTTC. Translation: CASTPSGAQNIQYF.

CDR3 bases: TGCAGCGTCAGACAGAGACTAGCGGAATACAATGAGCAGTTCTTC. Protein product: CSVRQRLAEYNEQFF. This sequence joins TRBV29-1 and TRBJ2-1; 9 bases match TRBD2. The CDR3 loop spans 15 amino acids. Trimming removed 6 bases from V and 4 bases from J; junction bases left unmatched: 10. Germline V CDR1 and CDR2: SQVTM, ANQGSEA.

This rearrangement joins TRBV6-2 or TRBV6-3 to TRBJ2-7; maybe TRBD1 (6 bases). V lost 6 bases, J lost 3 bases, and 15 bases lay in between. CDR3 size: 14 residues. CDR1 and CDR2 from the germline V gene are MNHEY and SVGEGT. DNA of the CDR3: TGTGCCAGCAGGCAGACAGGTCCTCACTACGAGCAGTACTTC. It yields the protein CASRQTGPHYEQYF.

The chain employs TRBV6-5 and TRBJ2-2; D is possibly TRBD2 (6 bases). The CDR3 spans 17 residues. CDR1 MNHEY and CDR2 SVGAGI come from the germline V gene. Trimming cost V 7 bases and J 1 base, with 19 bases left between them. CDR3 loop: CASINYAGTENTGELFF. CDR3 bases: TGTGCCAGCATTAATTACGCGGGGACTGAGAACACCGGGGAGCTGTTTTTT.

The CDR3 bases are TGCGGTGCGACAAATAGCAATCAGCCCCAGCATTTT. Its translation is CGATNSNQPQHF. The rearrangement joins TRBV29-1 to TRBJ1-5; no reliable D call. The CDR3 is 12 residues long. The germline V gene encodes CDR1 SQVTM and CDR2 ANQGSEA.

The V gene is TRBV4-3, the J gene TRBJ2-5; TRBD2 is a possible D gene (6 bases). Trimming removed 0 bases at V and 14 bases at J, with 16 bases between. This CDR3 has 13 residues. Germline assignment: CDR1 LGHNA and CDR2 YSLEER. CDR3 bases: TGCGCCAGCAGCCAAGATAGGGAGGTACCAAGATACTTC. Amino acids: CASSQDREVPRYF.

In its sample, this clonotype was seen once. This chain links TRBV5-4 with TRBJ1-2; D is possibly TRBD1 (6 bases). The CDR3 runs to 16 residues. Trimming left V 0 bases short and J 2 bases short, with 14 bases between. The germline V gene encodes CDR1 SGHNT and CDR2 YYREEE (reference sequence). The CDR3 protein is CASSLAKQGANYGYTF. The CDR3 bases are TGTGCCAGCAGCTTGGCCAAACAGGGAGCCAACTATGGCTACACCTTC.

The chain is built from TRBV29-1 and TRBJ1-2; tentative D call: TRBD1 (5 bases). V was clipped by 6 bases and J by 1 base, with 9 bases between them. The CDR3 totals 12 residues. CDR1 is SQVTM, CDR2 ANQGSEA, per germline. The CDR3 DNA reads TGCAGCGTCGGGGACGATAACTATGGCTACACCTTC. Its translation: CSVGDDNYGYTF.

The rearrangement joins TRBV5-1 to TRBJ1-1; a possible D gene is TRBD1 (5 bases). CDR1 and CDR2 (germline): SGHRS, YFSETQ. V was trimmed by 0 bases and J by 1 base, leaving 10 bases between them. This CDR3 comprises 15 residues. The CDR3 is CASSLETGPNTEAFF. Here the CDR3 DNA reads TGCGCCAGCAGCTTGGAAACAGGACCGAACACTGAAGCTTTCTTT. Using reference TRBV5-1 and TRBJ1-1 for the parts outside the CDR3, the full variable domain is KAGVTQTPRYLIKTRGQQVTLSCSPISGHRSVSWYQQTPGQGLQFLFEYFSETQRNKGNFPGRFSGRQFSNSRSEMNVSTLELGDSALYLCASSLETGPNTEAFFGQGTRLTVV.

This chain joins TRBV28 and TRBJ2-7; the D gene is possibly TRBD2 (6 bases). The ends were cut back, 5 bases at V and 0 bases at J, with 17 bases in the middle. Germline lookup yields CDR1 MDHEN and CDR2 SYDVKM. This CDR3 is 16 amino acids long. In nucleotides, the CDR3 is TGTGCCAGCAGTGGGGTGAGGAGGGATACCTCCTACGAGCAGTACTTC. Protein: CASSGVRRDTSYEQYF.

The chain recombines TRBV24-1 with TRBJ2-3; no definite D call. The CDR3 is 11 residues long. Germline CDR1 KGHDR, CDR2 SFDVKD. Trimming took 4 bases from V and 6 from J, leaving 4 bases between them. CDR3 in amino acids: CATSDQDTQYF. The CDR3 nucleotides read TGTGCCACCAGTGACCAGGATACGCAGTATTTT.

This clonotype was found once. The chain links TRBV25-1 to TRBJ1-2; no reliable D call. CDR1 and CDR2 from the germline V gene are MGHDK and SYGVNS. Trimming removed 3 bases at V and 0 bases at J, with 14 bases between. The CDR3 totals 16 residues. CDR3 DNA sequence: TGTGCCAGCAGTGACCCCCGGCGGGGTTCTAACTATGGCTACACCTTC. Translated, it gives CASSDPRRGSNYGYTF.

V is TRBV29-1 and J is TRBJ2-1, with 9 bases that match TRBD2. Germline values: CDR1 SQVTM, CDR2 ANQGSEA. This CDR3 is 14 amino acids long. Trimming removed 5 bases from V and 6 bases from J; junction bases left unmatched: 8. This CDR3 is CSVWGAGGLNEQFF. The CDR3 region has the DNA TGCAGCGTTTGGGGTGCGGGGGGGCTCAATGAGCAGTTCTTC.

This chain connects TRBV5-1 to TRBJ1-6; D is unresolved. The germline gives CDR1 SGHRS, CDR2 YFSETQ. The CDR3 runs 15 residues. V was cut by 1 base and J by 4 bases, with 9 bases left in between. The CDR3 protein is CASSLSSDYNSPLHF. In DNA, the CDR3 is TGCGCCAGCAGCTTGTCATCCGATTATAATTCACCCCTCCACTTT.

The genes are TRBV20-1 and TRBJ1-2; 9 bases fit TRBD1. Germline CDR1 DFQATT, CDR2 SNEGSKA (reference sequence). The CDR3 loop spans 18 amino acids. Unmatched junction bases numbered 20, after V lost 1 base and J lost 8 bases. CDR3 residues: CSARVPRDRAMSVMGYTF. The CDR3 DNA reads as TGCAGTGCTAGAGTACCCCGGGACAGGGCGATGTCAGTTATGGGCTACACCTTC.

Here the CDR3 DNA reads TGCAGCGTTCCCGTCACAGATACGCAGTATTTT. It yields the protein CSVPVTDTQYF. The rearrangement uses TRBV29-1 and TRBJ2-3; D gene uncertain. This CDR3 is 11 amino acids long. The ends were cut back, 5 bases at V and 2 bases at J, with 5 bases in the middle. Germline-derived CDR1 and CDR2 are SQVTM and ANQGSEA.

This clonotype was counted once. This rearrangement joins TRBV29-1 to TRBJ2-1; TRBD2 agrees at 7 bases. V was pared by 8 bases and J by 2 bases, with 12 bases of the junction left unmatched. CDR1 and CDR2 (germline): SQVTM, ANQGSEA. CDR3 size: 15 residues. CDR3 in amino acids: CSFKGASGTYNEQFF. Here the CDR3 DNA reads TGCAGCTTCAAAGGGGCTAGCGGTACCTACAATGAGCAGTTCTTC.